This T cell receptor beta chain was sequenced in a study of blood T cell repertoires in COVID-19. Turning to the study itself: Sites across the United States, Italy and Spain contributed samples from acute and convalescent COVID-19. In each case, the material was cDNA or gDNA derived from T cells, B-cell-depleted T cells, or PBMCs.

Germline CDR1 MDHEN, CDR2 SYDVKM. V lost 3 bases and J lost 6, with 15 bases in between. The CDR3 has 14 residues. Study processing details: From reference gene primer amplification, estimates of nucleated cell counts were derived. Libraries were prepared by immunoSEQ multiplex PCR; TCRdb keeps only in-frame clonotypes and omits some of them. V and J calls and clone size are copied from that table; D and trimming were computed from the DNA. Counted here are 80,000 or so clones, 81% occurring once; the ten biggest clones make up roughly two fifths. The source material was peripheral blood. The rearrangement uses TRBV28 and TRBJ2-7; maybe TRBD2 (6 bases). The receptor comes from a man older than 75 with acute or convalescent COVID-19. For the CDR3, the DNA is TGTGCCAGCAGTTTCTCCAGGCCAGCGGGCGAGCAGTACTTC. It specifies CASSFSRPAGEQYF.